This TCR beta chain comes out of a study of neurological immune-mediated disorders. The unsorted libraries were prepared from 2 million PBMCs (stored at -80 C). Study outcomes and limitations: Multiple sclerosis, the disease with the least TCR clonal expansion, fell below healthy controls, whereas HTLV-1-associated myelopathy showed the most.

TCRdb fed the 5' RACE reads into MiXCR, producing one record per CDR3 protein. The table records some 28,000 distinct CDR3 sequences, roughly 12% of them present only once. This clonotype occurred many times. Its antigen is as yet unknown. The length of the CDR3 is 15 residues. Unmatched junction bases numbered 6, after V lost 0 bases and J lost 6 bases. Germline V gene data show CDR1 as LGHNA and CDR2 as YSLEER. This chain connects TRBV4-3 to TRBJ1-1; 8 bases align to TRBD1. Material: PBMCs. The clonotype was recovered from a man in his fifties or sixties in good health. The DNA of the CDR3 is TGCGCCAGCAGCCAAGAAATACAGGGGGGATCTGAAGCTTTCTTT. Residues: CASSQEIQGGSEAFF.